A single sample is the source of the 16 T cell receptor beta chains below, sequenced in a study of CD8+ T cells in alopecia areata. Stated treatment: oral pan-JAK inhibitor, 5-10 mg twice daily. Following RNA extraction, reverse transcription yielded cDNA that acted as the sequencing template. Only in-frame clones appear in the TCRdb table, and some are missing; sequencing was by immunoSEQ multiplex PCR. The repertoire has approximately 210,000 clones, about 64% of them found once; the top ten carry 4% to 4.5%. The sample consisted of CD4+ T cells sorted from blood, taken at week 4, from a patient treated with tofacitinib. All receptors come from a human donor with alopecia areata.

The chain has TRBV5-1 and TRBJ2-1, with TRBD2 identical over 9 bases. The germline CDR1 and CDR2 sequences are SGHRS and YFSETQ. This CDR3 spans 16 amino acids. V dropped 0 bases and J dropped 4; count of bases not matched to a gene: 5. In nucleotides, the CDR3 is TGCGCCAGCAGCTTGGCGGCTAGCGGGGCGTACAATGAGCAGTTCTTC. Its translation: CASSLAASGAYNEQFF.

This clone appeared a few times. The V call is TRBV19, the J call TRBJ1-1; the D is unclear. CDR3 length: 14 amino acids. Trimming removed 1 base at V and 0 bases at J, with 6 bases between. Germline CDR1 and CDR2: LNHDA and SQIVND (reference sequence). The CDR3 DNA reads as TGTGCCAGTAGTATAGGTACGGTGAACACTGAAGCTTTCTTT. Residues: CASSIGTVNTEAFF. Complete variable domain (other parts from reference TRBV19 and TRBJ1-1): DGGITQSPKYLFRKEGQNVTLSCEQNLNHDAMYWYRQDPGQGLRLIYYSQIVNDFQKGDIAEGYSVSREKKESFPLTVTSAQKNPTAFYLCASSIGTVNTEAFFGQGTRLTVV.

The chain recombines TRBV13 with TRBJ2-1; D unresolved. CDR3 length: 11 amino acids. Germline CDR1 and CDR2: PRHDT and FYEKMQ (reference sequence). V shed 5 bases and J shed 9 bases, with 8 bases lying between them. For the CDR3, the DNA is TGTGCCAGCAGCCCGACGACTGAGCAGTTCTTC. This translates into CASSPTTEQFF.

The table lists this clone with a few counts. The chain joins TRBV7-9 to TRBJ1-1; D remains unclear. The CDR3 sequence is 15 residues long. CDR1 and CDR2 (germline): SEHNR, FQNEAQ (reference sequence). The V end was cut by 5 bases, the J end by 0 bases, with 13 bases between. CDR3 in DNA: TGTGCCAGCAGCCCGGGAGGTGGAATGAACACTGAAGCTTTCTTT. It encodes CASSPGGGMNTEAFF.

This rearrangement joins TRBV13 to TRBJ1-1; 9 bases fit TRBD1. In germline, CDR1 is PRHDT, CDR2 FYEKMQ (reference sequence). This CDR3 has 17 amino acids. V shed 4 bases, J shed 1 base, and the junction held 10 bases outside the gene matches. CDR3 DNA: TGTGCCAGCAGCTCATCCGGGACAGGGAGTCCGAACACTGAAGCTTTCTTT. As protein: CASSSSGTGSPNTEAFF. Full variable domain (remainder filled in from reference TRBV13 and TRBJ1-1): AAGVIQSPRHLIKEKRETATLKCYPIPRHDTVYWYQQGPGQDPQFLISFYEKMQSDKGSIPDRFSAQQFSDYHSELNMSSLELGDSALYFCASSSSGTGSPNTEAFFGQGTRLTVV.

V and J are TRBV6-5 and TRBJ1-2; no clear D. Germline loops: CDR1 MNHEY, CDR2 SVGAGI. There are 13 residues in the CDR3. V was pared by 6 bases and J by 4 bases, with 12 bases between. The CDR3 protein is CASRPGLFYGYTF. Written as DNA, the CDR3 is TGTGCCAGCAGACCTGGACTCTTCTATGGCTACACCTTC.

The chain uses TRBV5-1 and TRBJ2-1, with unresolved D. Trimming cost V 0 bases and J 3 bases, with 10 bases left between them. This CDR3 has 15 residues. Germline CDR1 reads SGHRS; CDR2 reads YFSETQ. In DNA form, the CDR3 reads TGCGCCAGCAGCTTGGTAGGATCGGGCTACAATGAGCAGTTCTTC. Protein: CASSLVGSGYNEQFF.

This clone was seen a handful of times. V and J are TRBV5-1 and TRBJ2-5; D ambiguous. The germline gives CDR1 SGHRS, CDR2 YFSETQ. The ends were cut back, 4 bases at V and 2 bases at J, with 9 bases in the middle. The CDR3 length is 13 residues. The CDR3 is CASSPDVQETQYF. In DNA, the CDR3 is TGCGCCAGCAGCCCGGACGTGCAAGAGACCCAGTACTTC. Full variable domain (rest looked up from reference TRBV5-1 and TRBJ2-5): KAGVTQTPRYLIKTRGQQVTLSCSPISGHRSVSWYQQTPGQGLQFLFEYFSETQRNKGNFPGRFSGRQFSNSRSEMNVSTLELGDSALYLCASSPDVQETQYFGPGTRLLVL.

The V gene is TRBV6-1, the J gene TRBJ1-6, with 7 bases fitting TRBD1. J gave up 9 bases and V 9 bases, and 5 bases lay outside the gene matches. Germline V gene lookup returns CDR1 MNHNS and CDR2 SASEGT. The CDR3 extends over 12 amino acids. Written as DNA, the CDR3 is TGTGCCAGTCGGGACAGAGCTTCACCCCTCCACTTT. The encoded protein is CASRDRASPLHF.

This chain uses TRBV11-2 with TRBJ1-1; D possibly corresponds to TRBD1 (5 bases). Trimming pared 0 bases from V and 1 base from J, leaving 12 bases between. This CDR3 has 16 amino acids. Per the germline V gene, CDR1 is SGHAT and CDR2 is FQNNGV. DNA for the CDR3: TGTGCCAGCAGCTTAGATTCGCAGGGAGCGAACACTGAAGCTTTCTTT. Its translation: CASSLDSQGANTEAFF.

This clone was detected once. V usage is TRBV2 and J usage is TRBJ2-5, with 9 bases fitting TRBD2. Trimming removed 7 bases from V and 5 bases from J; junction bases left unmatched: 8. The CDR3 totals 14 residues. From germline, CDR1 is SNHLY and CDR2 FYNNEI. CDR3 nucleotide sequence: TGTGCCAGCAATCTAGGACTAGCGACGGAGACCCAGTACTTC. It is translated as CASNLGLATETQYF.

This clone showed up just once. The chain recombines TRBV29-1 with TRBJ1-2, with D maybe TRBD1 (5 bases). V shed 6 bases and J shed 8 bases, with 13 bases lying between them. The CDR3 runs to 11 residues. The germline gives CDR1 SQVTM, CDR2 ANQGSEA. Here the CDR3 reads CSVSGLKGYTF. As DNA, the CDR3 is TGCAGCGTGTCAGGGTTAAAGGGCTACACCTTC.

This chain connects TRBV30 to TRBJ2-3; tentatively, D is TRBD2 (6 bases). Trimming removed 4 bases at V and 6 bases at J, with 14 bases between. The CDR3 covers 13 residues. Per germline, CDR1 GTSNPN and CDR2 SVGIG (reference sequence). The CDR3 reads CAWNIGGADTQYF. In DNA, the CDR3 is TGTGCCTGGAATATCGGGGGTGCTGATACGCAGTATTTT.

The chain employs TRBV4-3 and TRBJ1-6; 7 bases line up with TRBD1. J gave up 9 bases and V 6 bases, and 8 bases lay outside the gene matches. This CDR3 is built from 14 residues. Germline lookup yields CDR1 LGHNA and CDR2 YSLEER. The CDR3 region has the DNA TGCGCCAGCAGTCGACAGGGTACAAGTTCACCCCTCCACTTT. Its translation: CASSRQGTSSPLHF.

The J gene is TRBJ2-5, the V gene TRBV11-2, with 8 bases aligning to TRBD2. This CDR3 has 15 residues. J lost 0 bases, V lost 3 bases, and 3 bases had no gene match. Per the germline V gene, CDR1 is SGHAT and CDR2 is FQNNGV. The CDR3 DNA reads as TGTGCCAGCAGCTTTAGCGGGGACTACCAAGAGACCCAGTACTTC. It encodes CASSFSGDYQETQYF.

The V call is TRBV30, the J call TRBJ1-6; TRBD1 matches 7 bases. The CDR3 consists of 19 residues. V lost 7 bases and J lost 6; bases outside the gene matches: 24. CDR1 GTSNPN and CDR2 SVGIG come from the germline V gene (reference sequence). CDR3 bases: TGTGCCTCAAGCTTCTCCGGGACAGCGATGATGAGAACTAATTCACCCCTCCACTTT. It codes for CASSFSGTAMMRTNSPLHF.